The 18 T cell receptor beta chains listed next were all sequenced from one sample in a study of cytomegalovirus exposure and HLA in healthy donors. Primers for the PCR totalled 60 Vbeta and 13 Jbeta. Assay: immunoSEQ multiplex PCR; the TCRdb copy retains only in-frame clones and omits some. The sample carries approximately 100,000 clones, about 9.5% recorded once. Sequenced input: PBMCs. Source of these receptors: a man aged 40-49 years in good health and CMV-seropositive.

This clone was found a few times. The chain links TRBV2 to TRBJ2-5, with D perhaps matching TRBD1 (5 bases). V lost 5 bases and J lost 5, with 12 bases in between. Germline V CDR1 and CDR2: SNHLY, FYNNEI. This CDR3 contains 13 residues. The CDR3 here is CASSFQGRETQYF. For the CDR3, the DNA is TGTGCCAGCAGTTTTCAGGGCCGGGAGACCCAGTACTTC.

This clone was observed a handful of times. This chain links TRBV4-3 with TRBJ2-1; TRBD1 might be the D (7 bases). V lost 4 bases and J 7 bases, leaving 11 bases between the germline ends. The germline gives CDR1 LGHNA, CDR2 YSLEER. CDR3 length: 13 residues. This CDR3 is CASSPAGGNEQFF. The DNA for the CDR3 is TGCGCCAGCAGCCCAGCAGGGGGGAATGAGCAGTTCTTC.

The chain uses TRBV4-1 and TRBJ2-5; maybe TRBD2 (5 bases). Trimming cost V 6 bases and J 5 bases, with 10 bases left between them. The CDR3 runs to 12 residues. Germline V gene lookup returns CDR1 MGHRA and CDR2 YSYEKL. As DNA, the CDR3 is TGCGCCAGCAGTAGTACGGGGGAGACCCAGTACTTC. This translates into CASSSTGETQYF.

This clone was detected a few times. This chain connects TRBV29-1 to TRBJ1-2; no reliable D call. CDR1 and CDR2 from the germline V gene are SQVTM and ANQGSEA. V dropped 3 bases and J dropped 2 bases, with 7 bases sitting between them. There are 12 residues in the CDR3. For the CDR3, the DNA is TGCAGCGTTGACCACAAAAACTATGGCTACACCTTC. Its translation is CSVDHKNYGYTF. Full variable domain (outside the CDR3, taken from reference TRBV29-1 and TRBJ1-2): SAVISQKPSRDICQRGTSLTIQCQVDSQVTMMFWYRQQPGQSLTLIATANQGSEATYESGFVIDKFPISRPNLTFSTLTVSNMSPEDSSIYLCSVDHKNYGYTFGSGTRLTVV.

The table lists this clone with a few counts. The chain couples TRBV10-3 to TRBJ1-3, with D possibly matching TRBD1 (6 bases). V dropped 7 bases and J dropped 0 bases, with 10 bases sitting between them. Germline CDR1 and CDR2: ENHRY and SYGVKD. The CDR3 runs 14 residues. Here the CDR3 reads CAITGGLSGNTIYF. CDR3 nucleotides: TGTGCCATCACGGGGGGGCTCTCTGGAAACACCATATATTTT.

The rearrangement joins TRBV5-6 to TRBJ2-5, with 7 bases matching TRBD2. Germline CDR1 is SGHDT and CDR2 is YYEEEE. The CDR3 runs to 18 residues. The V and J ends lost 0 bases and 4 bases, in that order; junction bases with no gene match: 15. The CDR3 loop reads CASSLDFRAGVKTETQYF. The CDR3 DNA is TGTGCCAGCAGCTTGGATTTTCGGGCGGGAGTTAAGACAGAGACCCAGTACTTC.

This clone turned up a few times. The V gene is TRBV27, the J gene TRBJ1-5; D is uncertain. With 3 bases removed from V and 5 bases from J, the gap between germline ends came to 8 bases. Germline assignment: CDR1 MNHEY and CDR2 SMNVEV (reference sequence). This CDR3 has 13 amino acids. CDR3 nucleotides: TGTGCCAGCAGTTTGGGCGGGGATCAGCCCCAGCATTTT. The encoded protein is CASSLGGDQPQHF.

The CDR3 sequence is CASSLTSWGDEQYF. As DNA, the CDR3 is TGCGCCAGCAGCTTGACTAGTTGGGGGGACGAGCAGTACTTC. This rearrangement joins TRBV5-1 to TRBJ2-7; TRBD2 might be the D (6 bases). This CDR3 is built from 14 residues. Germline V gene data show CDR1 as SGHRS and CDR2 as YFSETQ. V was pared by 1 base and J by 5 bases, with 13 bases between.

This clone was observed a few times. The chain combines TRBV6-1 with TRBJ1-1; no reliable D call. Germline values: CDR1 MNHNS, CDR2 SASEGT. V gave up 8 bases and J gave up 1 base, with 11 bases separating them. This CDR3 has 13 amino acids. CDR3 region: CASSSPRNTEAFF. As DNA, the CDR3 is TGTGCCAGCTCAAGCCCCCGGAACACTGAAGCTTTCTTT.

The J gene is TRBJ1-1, the V gene TRBV16; a possible D gene is TRBD1 (6 bases). The CDR3 runs 16 residues. The germline CDR1 and CDR2 sequences are KGHSY and FQNENV. V lost 0 bases and J lost 1, with 12 bases in between. The CDR3 sequence is CASSQSWTASNTEAFF. The DNA for the CDR3 is TGTGCCAGCAGCCAATCCTGGACAGCTTCGAACACTGAAGCTTTCTTT.

This clone was seen a handful of times. The genes are TRBV7-3 and TRBJ2-1; 7 bases are a match to TRBD2. CDR1 and CDR2 from the germline V gene are SGHTA and FQGTGA. The CDR3 consists of 13 residues. V lost 5 bases, J lost 6 bases, and 4 bases stayed unmatched. The chain's CDR3 is CASSRLASNEQFF. CDR3 nucleotides: TGTGCCAGCAGCAGACTAGCTTCCAATGAGCAGTTCTTC.

This clone was seen a handful of times. The CDR3 coding sequence is TGTGCCTGGAGTGTACAGAGGGACAGGGTTGAAAAACTGTTTTTT. Protein sequence: CAWSVQRDRVEKLFF. V and J are TRBV30 and TRBJ1-4; 9 positions agree with TRBD1. The CDR3 spans 15 residues. V was pared by 0 bases and J by 7 bases, with 6 bases of the junction left unmatched. Germline V CDR1 and CDR2: GTSNPN, SVGIG (reference sequence).

The V and J genes are TRBV2 and TRBJ1-5, with TRBD1 identical over 10 bases. The junction had 1 base not matched to a gene; V was cut back by 1 base and J by 1 base. CDR1 and CDR2 (germline): SNHLY, FYNNEI. The CDR3 extends over 16 amino acids. The CDR3 loop is CASSEGTGGSNQPQHF. Written as DNA, the CDR3 is TGTGCCAGCAGTGAAGGGACAGGGGGGAGCAATCAGCCCCAGCATTTT.

V gene TRBV11-2 combines with J gene TRBJ2-2, with D perhaps TRBD2 (5 bases). From germline, CDR1 is SGHAT and CDR2 FQNNGV. V lost 1 base and J lost 6, with 12 bases in between. The CDR3 consists of 15 residues. The CDR3 region has the DNA TGTGCCAGCAGCTTAGGGCTAGCTAGGTCCGGGGAGCTGTTTTTT. Its protein product is CASSLGLARSGELFF.

CDR3 in amino acids: CASSQDYPYGNTIYF. The DNA for the CDR3 is TGTGCCAGCAGCCAAGATTACCCATACGGGAACACCATATATTTT. V is TRBV14 and J is TRBJ1-3; no firm D call. Germline lookup yields CDR1 SGHDN and CDR2 FVKESK. CDR3 length: 15 residues. Trimming cost V 0 bases and J 7 bases, with 13 bases left between them.

The rearrangement joins TRBV4-2 to TRBJ2-5, with 10 bases identical to TRBD2. J gave up 4 bases and V 4 bases, and 18 bases lay outside the gene matches. The CDR3 is 19 residues long. The germline gives CDR1 LGHNA, CDR2 YNFKEQ. The CDR3 region is CASSPQPIISGRGGETQYF. In DNA, the CDR3 is TGTGCCAGCAGCCCGCAACCCATTATAAGCGGGAGGGGGGGAGAGACCCAGTACTTC.

This clone was observed a few times. The chain employs TRBV7-9 and TRBJ1-2; D might be TRBD1 (6 bases). V was trimmed by 6 bases and J by 7 bases, leaving 18 bases between them. This CDR3 spans 14 amino acids. CDR1 and CDR2 (germline): SEHNR, FQNEAQ (reference sequence). The DNA of the CDR3 is TGTGCCAGCAGGCCCGCCGGGACAAGGCCTGGCTACACCTTC. As protein: CASRPAGTRPGYTF.

This clone was counted only a few times. The V call is TRBV7-3, the J call TRBJ2-1, with a tentative D call TRBD2 (6 bases). The CDR3 is 14 amino acids. Looked up from germline, CDR1 is SGHTA and CDR2 is FQGTGA. V was trimmed by 0 bases and J by 7 bases, leaving 10 bases between them. The CDR3 sequence: CASSLTGTPNEQFF. The CDR3 DNA reads TGTGCCAGCAGCTTAACCGGGACTCCGAATGAGCAGTTCTTC.